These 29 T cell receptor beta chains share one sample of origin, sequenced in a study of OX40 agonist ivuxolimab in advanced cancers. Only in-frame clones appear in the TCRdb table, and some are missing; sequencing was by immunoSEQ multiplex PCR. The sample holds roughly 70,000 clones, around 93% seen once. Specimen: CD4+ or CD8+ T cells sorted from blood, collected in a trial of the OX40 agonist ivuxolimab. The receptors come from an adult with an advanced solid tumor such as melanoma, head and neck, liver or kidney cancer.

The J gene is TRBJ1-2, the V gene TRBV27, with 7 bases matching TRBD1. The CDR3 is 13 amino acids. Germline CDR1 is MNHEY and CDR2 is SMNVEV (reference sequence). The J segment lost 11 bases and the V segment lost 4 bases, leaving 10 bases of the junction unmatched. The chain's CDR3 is CASSSTGHAGYTF. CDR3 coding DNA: TGTGCCAGCAGTTCGACAGGGCACGCTGGTTACACCTTC.

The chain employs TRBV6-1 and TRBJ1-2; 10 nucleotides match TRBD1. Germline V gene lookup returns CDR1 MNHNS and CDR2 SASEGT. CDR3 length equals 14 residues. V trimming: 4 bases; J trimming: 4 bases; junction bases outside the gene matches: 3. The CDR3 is CASSGQGAGYGYTF. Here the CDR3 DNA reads TGTGCCAGCAGTGGACAGGGGGCTGGCTATGGCTACACCTTC.

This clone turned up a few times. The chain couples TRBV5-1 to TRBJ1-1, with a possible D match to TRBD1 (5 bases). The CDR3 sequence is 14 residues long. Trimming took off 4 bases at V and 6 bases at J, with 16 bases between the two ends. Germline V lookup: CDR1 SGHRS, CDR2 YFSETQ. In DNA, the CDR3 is TGCGCCAGCAGCCCGGTGGCAGGGCTCTCTGAAGCTTTCTTT. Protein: CASSPVAGLSEAFF.

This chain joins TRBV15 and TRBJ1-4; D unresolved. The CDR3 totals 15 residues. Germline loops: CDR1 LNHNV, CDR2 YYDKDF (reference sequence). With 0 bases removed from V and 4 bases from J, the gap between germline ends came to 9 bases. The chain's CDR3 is CATSRDGGFNEKLFF. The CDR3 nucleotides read TGTGCCACCAGCAGAGATGGTGGGTTTAATGAAAAACTGTTTTTT.

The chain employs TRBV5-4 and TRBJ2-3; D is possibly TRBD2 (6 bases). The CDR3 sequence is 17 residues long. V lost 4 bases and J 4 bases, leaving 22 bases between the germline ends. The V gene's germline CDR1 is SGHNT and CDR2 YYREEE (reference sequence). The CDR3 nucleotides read TGTGCCAGCAGCCCTGGCGTGGGGGGTTGGGGCGCAGATACGCAGTATTTT. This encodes CASSPGVGGWGADTQYF. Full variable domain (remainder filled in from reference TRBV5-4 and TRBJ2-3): ETGVTQSPTHLIKTRGQQVTLRCSSQSGHNTVSWYQQALGQGPQFIFQYYREEENGRGNFPPRFSGLQFPNYSSELNVNALELDDSALYLCASSPGVGGWGADTQYFGPGTRLTVL.

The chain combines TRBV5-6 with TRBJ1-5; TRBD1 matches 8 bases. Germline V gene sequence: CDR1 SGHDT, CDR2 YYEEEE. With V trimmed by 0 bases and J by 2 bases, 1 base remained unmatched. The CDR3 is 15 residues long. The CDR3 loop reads CASSLGRGRNQPQHF. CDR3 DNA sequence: TGTGCCAGCAGCTTGGGCAGGGGGCGCAATCAGCCCCAGCATTTT.

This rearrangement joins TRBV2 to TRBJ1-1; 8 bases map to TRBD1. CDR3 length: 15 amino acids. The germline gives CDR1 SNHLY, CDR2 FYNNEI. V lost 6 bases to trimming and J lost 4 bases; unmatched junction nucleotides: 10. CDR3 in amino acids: CASSAAGQGGTEAFF. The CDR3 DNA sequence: TGTGCCAGCAGCGCTGCCGGACAGGGTGGCACTGAAGCTTTCTTT. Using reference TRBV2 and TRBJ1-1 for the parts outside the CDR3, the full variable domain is EPEVTQTPSHQVTQMGQEVILRCVPISNHLYFYWYRQILGQKVEFLVSFYNNEISEKSEIFDDQFSVERPDGSNFTLKIRSTKLEDSAMYFCASSAAGQGGTEAFFGQGTRLTVV.

CDR3 DNA sequence: TGTGCCAGCTCCCTGAGTGGGTCCTCTGGAAACACCATATATTTT. It is translated as CASSLSGSSGNTIYF. The chain recombines TRBV18 with TRBJ1-3, with D uncertain. The germline V and J ends were trimmed by 6 bases and 0 bases, with 12 bases remaining between them. In germline, CDR1 is KGHSH, CDR2 LQKENI. CDR3 length equals 15 residues.

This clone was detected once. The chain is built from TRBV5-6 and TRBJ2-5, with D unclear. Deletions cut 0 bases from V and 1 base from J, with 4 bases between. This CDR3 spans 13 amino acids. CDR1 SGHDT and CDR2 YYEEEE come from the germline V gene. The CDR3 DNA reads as TGTGCCAGCAGCTTGGGTTTCCAAGAGACCCAGTACTTC. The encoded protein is CASSLGFQETQYF. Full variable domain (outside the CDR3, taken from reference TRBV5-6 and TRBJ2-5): DAGVTQSPTHLIKTRGQQVTLRCSPKSGHDTVSWYQQALGQGPQFIFQYYEEEERQRGNFPDRFSGHQFPNYSSELNVNALLLGDSALYLCASSLGFQETQYFGPGTRLLVL.

The CDR3 protein is CASSETTDYGYTF. CDR3 DNA: TGTGCCAGCAGTGAAACCACAGACTATGGCTACACCTTC. The rearrangement links TRBV25-1 to TRBJ1-2, with unresolved D. The CDR3 has 13 amino acids. The germline V gene has CDR1 MGHDK and CDR2 SYGVNS. The ends were cut back, 2 bases at V and 3 bases at J, with 7 bases in the middle.

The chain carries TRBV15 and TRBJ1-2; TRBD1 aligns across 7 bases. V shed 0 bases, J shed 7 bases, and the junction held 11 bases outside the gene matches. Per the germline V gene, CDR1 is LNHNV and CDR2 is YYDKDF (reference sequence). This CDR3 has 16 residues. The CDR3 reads CATSRERRGSGGGYTF. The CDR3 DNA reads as TGTGCCACCAGCAGAGAGCGCCGTGGATCAGGGGGTGGCTACACCTTC. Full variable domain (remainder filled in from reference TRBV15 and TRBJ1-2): DAMVIQNPRYQVTQFGKPVTLSCSQTLNHNVMYWYQQKSSQAPKLLFHYYDKDFNNEADTPDNFQSRRPNTSFCFLDIRSPGLGDTAMYLCATSRERRGSGGGYTFGSGTRLTVV.

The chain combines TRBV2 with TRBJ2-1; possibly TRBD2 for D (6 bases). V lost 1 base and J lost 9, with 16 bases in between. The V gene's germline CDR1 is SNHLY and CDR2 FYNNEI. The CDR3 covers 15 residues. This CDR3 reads CASSEDGSLFPEQFF. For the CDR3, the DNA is TGTGCCAGCAGTGAAGACGGGAGTCTCTTCCCTGAGCAGTTCTTC. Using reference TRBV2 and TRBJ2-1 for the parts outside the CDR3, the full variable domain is EPEVTQTPSHQVTQMGQEVILRCVPISNHLYFYWYRQILGQKVEFLVSFYNNEISEKSEIFDDQFSVERPDGSNFTLKIRSTKLEDSAMYFCASSEDGSLFPEQFFGPGTRLTVL.

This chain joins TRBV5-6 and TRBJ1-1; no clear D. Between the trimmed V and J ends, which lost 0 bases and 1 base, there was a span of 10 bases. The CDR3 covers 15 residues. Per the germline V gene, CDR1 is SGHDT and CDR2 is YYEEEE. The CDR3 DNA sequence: TGTGCCAGCAGCTTGGTGCGCAGATCGAACACTGAAGCTTTCTTT. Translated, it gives CASSLVRRSNTEAFF.

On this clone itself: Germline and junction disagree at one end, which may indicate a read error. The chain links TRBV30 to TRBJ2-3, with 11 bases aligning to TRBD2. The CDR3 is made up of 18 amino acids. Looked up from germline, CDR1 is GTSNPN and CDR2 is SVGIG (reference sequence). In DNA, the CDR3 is TGTGCCCGGAGTCCGGCTAGCGGGAGGCGGAGGGGCACAGATACGCAGTATTTT. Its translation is CARSPASGRRRGTDTQYF.

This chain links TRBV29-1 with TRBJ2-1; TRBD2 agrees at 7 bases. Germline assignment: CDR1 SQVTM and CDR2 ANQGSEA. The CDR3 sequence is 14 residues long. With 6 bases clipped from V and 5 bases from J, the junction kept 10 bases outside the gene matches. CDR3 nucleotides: TGCAGCGTAGGTAGGACTAGTTATCACAATGAGCAGTTCTTC. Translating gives CSVGRTSYHNEQFF.

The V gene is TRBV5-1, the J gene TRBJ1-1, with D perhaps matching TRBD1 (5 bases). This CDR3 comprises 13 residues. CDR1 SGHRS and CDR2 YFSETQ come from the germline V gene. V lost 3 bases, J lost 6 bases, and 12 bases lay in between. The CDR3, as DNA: TGCGCCAGCAGCTCGCAGGGTAGTCCTGAAGCTTTCTTT. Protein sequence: CASSSQGSPEAFF.

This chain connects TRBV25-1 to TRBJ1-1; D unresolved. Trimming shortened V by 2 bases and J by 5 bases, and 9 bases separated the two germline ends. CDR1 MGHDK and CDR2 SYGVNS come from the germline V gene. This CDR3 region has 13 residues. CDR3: CASSEEVRTEAFF. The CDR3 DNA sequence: TGTGCCAGCAGTGAAGAGGTCCGTACTGAAGCTTTCTTT.

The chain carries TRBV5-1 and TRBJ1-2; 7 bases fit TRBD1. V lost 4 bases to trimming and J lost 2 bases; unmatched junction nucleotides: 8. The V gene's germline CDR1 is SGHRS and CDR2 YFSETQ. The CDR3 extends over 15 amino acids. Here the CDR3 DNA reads TGCGCCAGCAGCCCGGGGACAGTTGACAACTATGGCTACACCTTC. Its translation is CASSPGTVDNYGYTF.

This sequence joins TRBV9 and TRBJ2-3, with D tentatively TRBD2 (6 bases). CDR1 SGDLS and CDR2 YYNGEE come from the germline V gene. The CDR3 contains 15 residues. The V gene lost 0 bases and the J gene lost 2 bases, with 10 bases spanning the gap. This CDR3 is CASSVAGRNTDTQYF. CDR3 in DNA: TGTGCCAGCAGCGTAGCCGGGAGAAACACAGATACGCAGTATTTT.

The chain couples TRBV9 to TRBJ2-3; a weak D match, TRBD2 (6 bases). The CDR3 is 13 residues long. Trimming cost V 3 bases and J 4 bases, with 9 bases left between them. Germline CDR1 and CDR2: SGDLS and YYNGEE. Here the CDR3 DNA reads TGTGCCAGCAGCGCGGGACTTTCAGATACGCAGTATTTT. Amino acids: CASSAGLSDTQYF.

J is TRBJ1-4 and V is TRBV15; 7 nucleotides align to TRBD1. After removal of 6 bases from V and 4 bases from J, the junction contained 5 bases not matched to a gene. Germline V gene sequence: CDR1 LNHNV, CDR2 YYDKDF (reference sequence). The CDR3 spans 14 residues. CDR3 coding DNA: TGTGCCACCAGGGCGGACAGGAATAATGAAAAACTGTTTTTT. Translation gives CATRADRNNEKLFF.

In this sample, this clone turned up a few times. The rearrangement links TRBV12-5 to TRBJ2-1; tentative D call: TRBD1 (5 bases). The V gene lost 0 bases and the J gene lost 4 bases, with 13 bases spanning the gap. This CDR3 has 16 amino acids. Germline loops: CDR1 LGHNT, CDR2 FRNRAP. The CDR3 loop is CASGLVQLGQYNEQFF. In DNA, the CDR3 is TGTGCTAGTGGTTTGGTACAGTTGGGGCAGTACAATGAGCAGTTCTTC.

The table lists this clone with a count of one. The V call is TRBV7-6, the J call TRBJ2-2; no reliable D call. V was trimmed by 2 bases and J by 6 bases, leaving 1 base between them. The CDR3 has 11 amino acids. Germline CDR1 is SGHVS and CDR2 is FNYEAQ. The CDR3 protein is CASSLSGELFF. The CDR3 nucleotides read TGTGCCAGCAGCTTATCCGGGGAGCTGTTTTTT.

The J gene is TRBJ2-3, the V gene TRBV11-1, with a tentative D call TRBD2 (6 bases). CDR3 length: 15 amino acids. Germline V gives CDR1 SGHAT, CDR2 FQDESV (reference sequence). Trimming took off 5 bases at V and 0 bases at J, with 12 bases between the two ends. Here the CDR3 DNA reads TGTGCCAGCAGCCAGCGCGGGGCTAGCACAGATACGCAGTATTTT. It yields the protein CASSQRGASTDTQYF.

CDR3: CASSSPPVAPGWETQYF. CDR3 nucleotides: TGTGCCAGCAGCTCACCTCCTGTAGCCCCCGGGTGGGAGACCCAGTACTTC. The chain recombines TRBV7-6 with TRBJ2-5; D remains ambiguous. This CDR3 comprises 17 residues. From germline, CDR1 is SGHVS and CDR2 FNYEAQ. Deletions cut 4 bases from V and 5 bases from J, with 23 bases between.

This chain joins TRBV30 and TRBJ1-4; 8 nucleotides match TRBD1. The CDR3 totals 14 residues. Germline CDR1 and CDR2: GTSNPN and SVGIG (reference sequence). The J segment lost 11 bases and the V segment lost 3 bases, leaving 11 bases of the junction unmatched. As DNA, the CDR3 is TGTGCCTGGAGACCCGGGACAGGACACACCAAACTGTTTTTT. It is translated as CAWRPGTGHTKLFF.

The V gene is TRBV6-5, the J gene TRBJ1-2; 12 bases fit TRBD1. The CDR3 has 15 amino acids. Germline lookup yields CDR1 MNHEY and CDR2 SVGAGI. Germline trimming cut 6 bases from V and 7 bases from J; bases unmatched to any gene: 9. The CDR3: CASRPTGTGGSGYTF. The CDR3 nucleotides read TGTGCCAGCAGACCTACCGGGACAGGGGGCAGTGGCTACACCTTC.

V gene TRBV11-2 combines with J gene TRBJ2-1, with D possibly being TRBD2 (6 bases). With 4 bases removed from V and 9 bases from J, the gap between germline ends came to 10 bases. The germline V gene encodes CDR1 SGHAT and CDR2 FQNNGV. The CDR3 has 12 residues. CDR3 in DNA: TGTGCCAGCAGCTCCCCTAGCGTTGAGCAGTTCTTC. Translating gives CASSSPSVEQFF.

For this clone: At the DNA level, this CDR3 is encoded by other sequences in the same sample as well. Here the CDR3 reads CASSSRRGQDTQYF. The DNA of the CDR3 is TGTGCCAGCAGTTCTCGTAGGGGACAGGATACGCAGTATTTT. The rearrangement links TRBV28 to TRBJ2-3, with 7 bases matching TRBD1. The CDR3 consists of 14 residues. With V trimmed by 4 bases and J by 6 bases, 7 bases remained unmatched. Germline V CDR1 and CDR2: MDHEN, SYDVKM. The full variable domain, with the rest looked up from reference TRBV28 and TRBJ2-3, is DVKVTQSSRYLVKRTGEKVFLECVQDMDHENMFWYRQDPGLGLRLIYFSYDVKMKEKGDIPEGYSVSREKKERFSLILESASTNQTSMYLCASSSRRGQDTQYFGPGTRLTVL.